This TCR beta chain emerged from a study of T cell clonality in common variable immunodeficiency. Study-wide points: Repertoire-complication correlations in CVID were limited by patient heterogeneity. CVID subjects had higher TCRbeta clonality than healthy controls, most marked in about a third.

The germline gives CDR1 MNHEY, CDR2 SMNVEV (reference sequence). This CDR3 comprises 17 residues. V was shortened by 6 bases and J by 0 bases, with 19 bases between the two germline ends. Repertoires were generated with immunoSEQ multiplex PCR, while TCRdb's copy carries only in-frame clones and drops some. This sample has around 55,000 clones, each found more than once. This clone was recorded many times. Its antigen remains unidentified. The sequence runs out 3 residues before the end of the CDR3; the remainder is reconstructed from the germline J gene. The origin of this receptor is a person between 18 and 70 years old in good health. V usage is TRBV27 and J usage is TRBJ2-3; no firm D call. Sequences were obtained from peripheral blood mononuclear cells. The sequenced CDR3 bases are TGTGCCAGCAGCCCGCCTCTTGACACCTCAAGCACAGATACG. It encodes CASSPPLDTSSTDT. Given in full, the CDR3 is CASSPPLDTSSTDTQYF.